The 17 T cell receptor beta chains given below trace back to one sample, sequenced in a study of cytomegalovirus exposure and HLA in healthy donors. The PCR employed 60 Vbeta primers together with 13 Jbeta primers. Generated by immunoSEQ multiplex PCR, the TCRdb table keeps only in-frame clones and is missing some. This sample's table reports over 100,000 clones. Sequenced input: PBMCs. These receptors were taken from a man aged 40-50 years in good health and CMV-seropositive.

This rearrangement joins TRBV9 to TRBJ2-1; the match to TRBD2 covers 8 bases. The V segment lost 0 bases and the J segment 6 bases; nucleotides outside the gene matches: 5. From germline, CDR1 is SGDLS and CDR2 YYNGEE. The CDR3 covers 15 residues. CDR3 loop: CASSVGDSGTNEQFF. The CDR3 coding sequence is TGTGCCAGCAGCGTAGGGGATAGCGGGACCAATGAGCAGTTCTTC.

The rearrangement joins TRBV9 to TRBJ2-1, with D hard to call. V was cut by 0 bases and J by 1 base, with 8 bases left in between. CDR3 length equals 15 residues. The germline CDR1 and CDR2 sequences are SGDLS and YYNGEE. The CDR3 spells CASSVGANSYNEQFF. As DNA, the CDR3 is TGTGCCAGCAGCGTAGGCGCCAATTCCTACAATGAGCAGTTCTTC.

This chain links TRBV27 with TRBJ1-4, with D perhaps TRBD1 (6 bases). There are 13 residues in the CDR3. In germline, CDR1 is MNHEY, CDR2 SMNVEV (reference sequence). In DNA form, the CDR3 reads TGTGCTGCAGGTTCCGGGGGGCGCGAAAAACTGTTTTTT. Its translation is CAAGSGGREKLFF.

The chain couples TRBV6-5 to TRBJ2-7, with 9 bases aligning to TRBD2. The V gene's germline CDR1 is MNHEY and CDR2 SVGAGI. V trimming: 3 bases; J trimming: 6 bases; junction bases outside the gene matches: 6. There are 14 residues in the CDR3. The CDR3 spells CASSYGSGSSEQYF. CDR3 nucleotide sequence: TGTGCCAGCAGTTATGGTAGCGGGAGTTCCGAGCAGTACTTC.

This chain links TRBV10-3 with TRBJ2-7; possibly TRBD1 for D (6 bases). The CDR3 totals 14 residues. V gave up 3 bases and J gave up 3 bases, with 12 bases separating them. CDR1 ENHRY and CDR2 SYGVKD come from the germline V gene. In nucleotides, the CDR3 is TGTGCCATCAGTGATGGGGGCGAGATCTACGAGCAGTACTTC. Its translation: CAISDGGEIYEQYF.

The chain couples TRBV25-1 to TRBJ2-1; 10 positions match TRBD1. Germline loops: CDR1 MGHDK, CDR2 SYGVNS. This CDR3 is built from 16 residues. The V segment lost 4 bases and the J segment 4 bases; nucleotides outside the gene matches: 7. The CDR3 loop is CASSVPWGQGYNEQFF. CDR3 DNA sequence: TGTGCCAGCAGTGTCCCTTGGGGACAGGGGTACAATGAGCAGTTCTTC.

This chain connects TRBV21-1 to TRBJ1-1; TRBD1 is the table's D call and was not checked against the DNA. TRBV21-1 is a recognized pseudogene. The CDR3 loop spans 13 amino acids. CDR3 in amino acids: CASAGTGRTEAFF. The DNA for the CDR3 is TGTGCCAGCGCGGGGACAGGGAGGACTGAAGCTTTCTTT.

This chain's CDR3 is CASSLQTSGTYEQYF. CDR3 bases: TGCGCCAGCAGCCTTCAGACTAGCGGGACTTACGAGCAGTACTTC. This chain connects TRBV4-1 to TRBJ2-5, with 11 bases matching TRBD2. The end of the DNA fits TRBJ2-7 better, so the J call may be wrong. The CDR3 is made up of 15 amino acids. Germline V lookup: CDR1 MGHRA, CDR2 YSYEKL.

The chain is built from TRBV28 and TRBJ1-1; D remains unclear. Germline-derived CDR1 and CDR2 are MDHEN and SYDVKM. This CDR3 has 16 amino acids. V was pared by 4 bases and J by 1 base, with 16 bases between. The DNA of the CDR3 is TGTGCCAGCAGTTCGATTCCCACGGGGTCGAACACTGAAGCTTTCTTT. This codes for CASSSIPTGSNTEAFF.

This chain joins TRBV5-1 and TRBJ2-7; TRBD2 agrees at 11 bases. The germline gives CDR1 SGHRS, CDR2 YFSETQ. V shed 0 bases and J 2 bases; nucleotides not matched to a gene: 4. This CDR3 spans 16 amino acids. The CDR3: CASSLGTSGRTYEQYF. The CDR3 bases are TGCGCCAGCAGCTTGGGGACTAGCGGGCGAACCTACGAGCAGTACTTC.

The gene calls are TRBV4-1 and TRBJ2-5, with TRBD1 identical over 8 bases. Germline trimming cut 4 bases from V and 2 bases from J; bases unmatched to any gene: 3. The CDR3 length is 14 residues. CDR1 and CDR2 (germline): MGHRA, YSYEKL. The CDR3 DNA reads TGCGCCAGCAGCCTTCAGGGGGCACAAGAGACCCAGTACTTC. Translated, it gives CASSLQGAQETQYF.

To note about this clone: The same CDR3 arises from other DNA sequences in this sample as well. This sequence joins TRBV5-5 and TRBJ2-1; 9 nucleotides agree with TRBD2. From germline, CDR1 is SGHKS and CDR2 YYEKEE (reference sequence). Trimming took 3 bases from V and 4 from J; bases not matched to a gene: 5. This CDR3 has 15 residues. DNA for the CDR3: TGTGCCAGCAGCTCCGGACTAGCGACATACAATGAGCAGTTCTTC. This codes for CASSSGLATYNEQFF.

The chain combines TRBV5-1 with TRBJ2-7; D is perhaps TRBD2 (6 bases). The length of the CDR3 is 14 residues. V lost 2 bases and J lost 0, with 9 bases in between. The germline CDR1 and CDR2 sequences are SGHRS and YFSETQ. Here the CDR3 reads CASSFGSGSYEQYF. Here the CDR3 DNA reads TGCGCCAGCAGCTTTGGTAGCGGCTCCTACGAGCAGTACTTC.

The J gene is TRBJ1-5, the V gene TRBV19, with TRBD1 identical over 8 bases. The germline gives CDR1 LNHDA, CDR2 SQIVND (reference sequence). This CDR3 is built from 15 residues. V lost 4 bases to trimming and J lost 3 bases; unmatched junction nucleotides: 5. As DNA, the CDR3 is TGTGCCAGTAGTACACGACAGGGGTACAATCAGCCCCAGCATTTT. It translates to CASSTRQGYNQPQHF.

The V call is TRBV7-8, the J call TRBJ2-1, with TRBD2 matching 9 bases. The V gene end was trimmed by 1 base and the J gene end by 8 bases; junction bases not matched to a gene: 12. The germline V gene has CDR1 SGHVS and CDR2 FQNEAQ. The CDR3 consists of 17 residues. This CDR3 reads CASSLVVISGSPDEQFF. In nucleotides, the CDR3 is TGTGCCAGCAGCTTAGTTGTTATTAGCGGGAGCCCGGATGAGCAGTTCTTC.

The chain recombines TRBV5-1 with TRBJ1-1; TRBD1 might be the D (6 bases). CDR3 size: 12 residues. Germline CDR1 is SGHRS and CDR2 is YFSETQ. V was trimmed by 2 bases and J by 7 bases, leaving 9 bases between them. As DNA, the CDR3 is TGCGCCAGCAGCTTCCAGGGGAGTGAAGCTTTCTTT. It yields the protein CASSFQGSEAFF.

The chain couples TRBV5-4 to TRBJ2-3, with D uncertain. The germline V gene has CDR1 SGHNT and CDR2 YYREEE (reference sequence). This CDR3 is built from 12 residues. V shed 0 bases and J shed 5 bases, with 4 bases lying between them. CDR3 coding DNA: TGTGCCAGCAGCTTGGGCGGAGATACGCAGTATTTT. It encodes CASSLGGDTQYF.